These 17 T cell receptor beta chains were all obtained from the same sample, sequenced in a study of circulating and synovial CD4+ cells in juvenile arthritis. Repertoires were generated with immunoSEQ multiplex PCR, while TCRdb's copy carries only in-frame clones and drops some. The profile shows over 30,000 clones, approximately 94% of them singletons. The sequenced sample consisted of CD4+ T cells from blood. These receptor sequences come from a human donor with juvenile idiopathic arthritis.

This rearrangement joins TRBV7-2 to TRBJ1-5; D might be TRBD1 (5 bases). From germline, CDR1 is SGHTA and CDR2 FQGNSA. CDR3 length: 13 residues. With 5 bases removed from V and 2 bases from J, the gap between germline ends came to 7 bases. The CDR3 sequence: CASSLQGNQPQHF. CDR3 nucleotides: TGTGCCAGCAGCCTACAGGGCAATCAGCCCCAGCATTTT.

This clone came up once. V gene TRBV7-8 combines with J gene TRBJ2-5, with D possibly being TRBD1 (6 bases). Germline V gene sequence: CDR1 SGHVS, CDR2 FQNEAQ. This CDR3 contains 15 residues. Trimming cost V 1 base and J 5 bases, with 14 bases left between them. In DNA, the CDR3 is TGTGCCAGCAGCTTAGGTCAGGGGTTAGGCGAGACCCAGTACTTC. It codes for CASSLGQGLGETQYF.

This chain joins TRBV19 and TRBJ1-1; tentatively, D is TRBD1 (6 bases). CDR3 length: 15 residues. Trimming shortened V by 1 base and J by 6 bases, and 15 bases separated the two germline ends. Germline V lookup: CDR1 LNHDA, CDR2 SQIVND (reference sequence). The CDR3 sequence: CASSIGGGIRPEAFF. In DNA, the CDR3 is TGTGCCAGTAGTATAGGTGGGGGCATTCGACCTGAAGCTTTCTTT.

Only one count was recorded for this clone. The V gene is TRBV7-3, the J gene TRBJ1-3; no firm D call. Germline V CDR1 and CDR2: SGHTA, FQGTGA. Between the trimmed V and J ends, which lost 5 bases and 8 bases, there was a span of 22 bases. The CDR3 contains 16 residues. The CDR3 loop reads CASSPTPVREEDTIYF. The CDR3 DNA follows: TGTGCCAGCAGCCCCACTCCAGTGCGGGAGGAGGACACCATATATTTT.

This chain connects TRBV28 to TRBJ1-1, with D maybe TRBD1 (5 bases). This CDR3 is 11 amino acids long. The germline gives CDR1 MDHEN, CDR2 SYDVKM. V was trimmed by 10 bases and J by 4 bases, leaving 10 bases between them. In DNA, the CDR3 is TGTGCCATAAGGGGTGGCACTGAAGCTTTCTTT. It codes for CAIRGGTEAFF. Together with reference TRBV28 and TRBJ1-1, the CDR3 gives the full variable domain: DVKVTQSSRYLVKRTGEKVFLECVQDMDHENMFWYRQDPGLGLRLIYFSYDVKMKEKGDIPEGYSVSREKKERFSLILESASTNQTSMYLCAIRGGTEAFFGQGTRLTVV.

The chain links TRBV2 to TRBJ1-6, with TRBD1 matching 7 bases. V shed 7 bases, J shed 7 bases, and the junction held 10 bases outside the gene matches. The CDR3 has 15 residues. Per the germline V gene, CDR1 is SNHLY and CDR2 is FYNNEI. The CDR3 DNA reads as TGTGCCAGCAATATAGGGGGCGCAGAAAATTCACCCCTCCACTTT. This sequence encodes CASNIGGAENSPLHF.

This chain uses TRBV5-1 with TRBJ2-3; D is unclear. The germline CDR1 and CDR2 sequences are SGHRS and YFSETQ. With 0 bases removed from V and 0 bases from J, the gap between germline ends came to 11 bases. CDR3 size: 16 residues. CDR3 coding DNA: TGCGCCAGCAGCTTGGCGGCGGCTGCTAGCACAGATACGCAGTATTTT. This encodes CASSLAAAASTDTQYF. Using reference TRBV5-1 and TRBJ2-3 for the parts outside the CDR3, the full variable domain is KAGVTQTPRYLIKTRGQQVTLSCSPISGHRSVSWYQQTPGQGLQFLFEYFSETQRNKGNFPGRFSGRQFSNSRSEMNVSTLELGDSALYLCASSLAAAASTDTQYFGPGTRLTVL.

The chain recombines TRBV4-1 with TRBJ2-3; 9 positions agree with TRBD2. Trimming at V came to 1 base and at J to 5 bases, leaving 13 bases not matched to a gene. Germline V CDR1 and CDR2: MGHRA, YSYEKL. There are 18 residues in the CDR3. The CDR3 DNA is TGCGCCAGCAGCCAAGTCCCCCCCGGCGGGGGGGCTGGAGATACGCAGTATTTT. It encodes CASSQVPPGGGAGDTQYF.

J is TRBJ2-2 and V is TRBV5-1; TRBD1 aligns across 9 bases. The CDR3 covers 15 residues. The germline CDR1 and CDR2 sequences are SGHRS and YFSETQ. J was trimmed by 2 bases and V by 3 bases; bases with no gene match: 2. The CDR3 here is CASSSGQGNTGELFF. The CDR3 DNA is TGCGCCAGCAGCTCGGGACAGGGAAACACCGGGGAGCTGTTTTTT.

The chain couples TRBV18 to TRBJ2-1; 12 nucleotides line up with TRBD2. Trimming cost V 6 bases and J 6 bases; bases outside gene matches: 9. CDR1 is KGHSH, CDR2 LQKENI, per germline. The CDR3 length is 16 residues. CDR3 in DNA: TGTGCCAGCTCTCAACTCCTAGCGGGGGGGCGCAATGAGCAGTTCTTC. This gives the protein CASSQLLAGGRNEQFF.

The CDR3 protein is CASSVARAGGNTGELFF. The CDR3 coding sequence is TGTGCCAGCAGCGTAGCTAGAGCGGGGGGGAACACCGGGGAGCTGTTTTTT. The chain carries TRBV9 and TRBJ2-2; 9 bases align to TRBD2. This CDR3 has 17 residues. The J segment lost 1 base and the V segment lost 0 bases, leaving 4 bases of the junction unmatched. The germline V gene encodes CDR1 SGDLS and CDR2 YYNGEE.

The V call is TRBV21-1, the J call TRBJ2-2; the table gives TRBD2 as D, unverified against the DNA. TRBV21-1 is termed a pseudogene. The CDR3 totals 18 residues. CDR3 sequence (DNA): TGTGCCAGCAGCCCTTGTCCGGGAGGGCTATTGAACACCGGGGAGCTGTTTTTT. Its protein product is CASSPCPGGLLNTGELFF.

The chain has TRBV4-2 and TRBJ2-5; D is unresolved. The CDR3 runs 15 residues. Trimming left V 0 bases short and J 4 bases short, with 12 bases between. Germline V gives CDR1 LGHNA, CDR2 YNFKEQ. The CDR3 DNA is TGTGCCAGCAGCCAAGAAACCGGTAGTGGAGAGACCCAGTACTTC. This translates into CASSQETGSGETQYF.

The chain carries TRBV5-1 and TRBJ1-3; D remains ambiguous. The CDR3 is 15 residues long. The V gene's germline CDR1 is SGHRS and CDR2 YFSETQ. The germline V and J ends were trimmed by 1 base and 0 bases, with 8 bases remaining between them. CDR3 loop: CASSLSSSSGNTIYF. CDR3 nucleotide sequence: TGCGCCAGCAGCTTGAGTTCCAGCTCTGGAAACACCATATATTTT. The entire variable domain, with the rest obtained from reference TRBV5-1 and TRBJ1-3, is as follows: KAGVTQTPRYLIKTRGQQVTLSCSPISGHRSVSWYQQTPGQGLQFLFEYFSETQRNKGNFPGRFSGRQFSNSRSEMNVSTLELGDSALYLCASSLSSSSGNTIYFGEGSWLTVV.

This clone was observed once. This chain joins TRBV7-9 and TRBJ1-5; D is possibly TRBD1 (6 bases). CDR3 length: 15 residues. Trimming took off 8 bases at V and 10 bases at J, with 24 bases between the two ends. Looked up from germline, CDR1 is SEHNR and CDR2 is FQNEAQ (reference sequence). The CDR3 DNA reads TGTGCCAGCGGGCCGTCGGGGGGGCCCGGGATCCCCCAGCATTTT. This codes for CASGPSGGPGIPQHF.

The genes are TRBV5-4 and TRBJ2-3; 9 bases fit TRBD2. The germline V gene encodes CDR1 SGHNT and CDR2 YYREEE (reference sequence). V gave up 5 bases and J gave up 3 bases; unmatched junction bases: 7. CDR3 length equals 15 residues. In DNA, the CDR3 is TGTGCCAGCAGGTGGAGCGGGGGGAAAACAGATACGCAGTATTTT. This codes for CASRWSGGKTDTQYF. The full variable domain, its missing parts supplied by reference TRBV5-4 and TRBJ2-3, is ETGVTQSPTHLIKTRGQQVTLRCSSQSGHNTVSWYQQALGQGPQFIFQYYREEENGRGNFPPRFSGLQFPNYSSELNVNALELDDSALYLCASRWSGGKTDTQYFGPGTRLTVL.

The chain has TRBV10-2 and TRBJ1-5; 8 positions agree with TRBD1. Trimming at V came to 3 bases and at J to 4 bases, leaving 2 bases not matched to a gene. The length of the CDR3 is 14 residues. CDR1 and CDR2 from the germline V gene are WSHSY and SAAADI. DNA of the CDR3: TGCGCCAGCAGTGAACAGGGGGGAAATCAGCCCCAGCATTTT. As protein: CASSEQGGNQPQHF.